Listed here are 32 T cell receptor beta chains from one sample, sequenced in a study of T cells in localized non-small cell lung cancer. The table came from immunoSEQ multiplex PCR; TCRdb's copy has only in-frame clones and leaves some out. The sample shows over 2,000 clones, over 25% of them seen only once. The specimen comprised normal lung tissue next to the tumor, sampled before any cancer treatment. Source of these receptors: a man aged 35 to 70 with stage I lung adenocarcinoma.

The V call is TRBV10-2, the J call TRBJ2-2; 9 bases are a match to TRBD2. CDR3 size: 15 residues. The germline V gene has CDR1 WSHSY and CDR2 SAAADI. V gave up 6 bases and J gave up 8 bases; unmatched junction bases: 10. For the CDR3, the DNA is TGCGCCAGCAGCCCCCGACGCGGGGGGGAGGGGGAGCTGTTTTTT. This codes for CASSPRRGGEGELFF.

This clone appeared a few times. The chain joins TRBV9 to TRBJ2-1; TRBD2 matches 8 bases. From germline, CDR1 is SGDLS and CDR2 YYNGEE. This CDR3 is 15 amino acids long. Losses at the gene ends were 3 bases for V and 4 bases for J; bases not matched to a gene: 6. The CDR3 reads CASSDSGEKYNEQFF. The DNA of the CDR3 is TGTGCCAGCAGCGATAGCGGGGAAAAATACAATGAGCAGTTCTTC.

This clone was counted only a few times. V usage is TRBV6-8 and J usage is TRBJ1-4; D might be TRBD1 (5 bases). Germline V lookup: CDR1 MNHGY, CDR2 SAAAGT. The V and J ends lost 5 bases and 6 bases respectively, with 19 bases between them. This CDR3 spans 16 amino acids. CDR3 amino acids: CASSRSRGVVDEKLFF. The CDR3 DNA sequence: TGTGCCAGCAGTCGATCGCGAGGGGTCGTGGATGAAAAACTGTTTTTT.

The J gene is TRBJ1-1, the V gene TRBV29-1, with TRBD1 matching over 8 bases. Trimming at V came to 7 bases and at J to 7 bases, leaving 14 bases not matched to a gene. This CDR3 spans 14 amino acids. CDR1 is SQVTM and CDR2 is ANQGSEA in the germline V gene. The CDR3 DNA reads TGCAGCGGACAGGGGCTACAGAGTGGACATGAAGCTTTCTTT. Translating it yields CSGQGLQSGHEAFF.

The chain carries TRBV5-1 and TRBJ1-4; the D gene is possibly TRBD1 (6 bases). This CDR3 region has 14 residues. Germline V CDR1 and CDR2: SGHRS, YFSETQ. Deletions cut 0 bases from V and 11 bases from J, with 14 bases between. CDR3 amino acids: CASSLDSHREKLFF. CDR3 DNA: TGCGCCAGCAGCTTGGACTCTCACAGGGAGAAACTGTTTTTT.

By share, this clone counts as medium-sized. J is TRBJ2-1 and V is TRBV9, with 12 bases matching TRBD2. The CDR3 spans 17 residues. Losses at the gene ends were 3 bases for V and 5 bases for J; bases not matched to a gene: 9. Germline CDR1 SGDLS, CDR2 YYNGEE. The CDR3 loop is CASSDSSGGDINNEQFF. CDR3 DNA sequence: TGTGCCAGCAGCGATTCTAGCGGGGGGGATATTAACAATGAGCAGTTCTTC.

The gene calls are TRBV18 and TRBJ2-3, with TRBD2 as a possible D gene (6 bases). The V and J ends lost 3 bases and 5 bases respectively, with 15 bases between them. The CDR3 loop spans 15 amino acids. Germline loops: CDR1 KGHSH, CDR2 LQKENI. The CDR3 DNA follows: TGTGCCAGCTCACCCTACGGGGGTAGTGGAGATACGCAGTATTTT. This encodes CASSPYGGSGDTQYF. Supplemented by reference TRBV18 and TRBJ2-3, the full variable domain reads NAGVMQNPRHLVRRRGQEARLRCSPMKGHSHVYWYRQLPEEGLKFMVYLQKENIIDESGMPKERFSAEFPKEGPSILRIQQVVRGDSAAYFCASSPYGGSGDTQYFGPGTRLTVL.

The chain recombines TRBV18 with TRBJ2-5, with D possibly matching TRBD1 (5 bases). V lost 0 bases, J lost 4 bases, and 15 bases lay in between. Looked up from germline, CDR1 is KGHSH and CDR2 is LQKENI. This CDR3 comprises 16 residues. CDR3 region: CASSPPRGDQGETQYF. For the CDR3, the DNA is TGTGCCAGCTCACCACCGAGAGGAGACCAGGGAGAGACCCAGTACTTC.

By sample share, this clone is medium-sized. V gene TRBV11-3 combines with J gene TRBJ1-4; 9 bases fit TRBD1. CDR1 and CDR2 (germline): SGHNT, YENEEA. The CDR3 sequence is 14 residues long. V shed 4 bases, J shed 7 bases, and the junction held 4 bases outside the gene matches. The chain's CDR3 is CASSSGQGIEKLFF. DNA for the CDR3: TGTGCCAGCAGCTCTGGACAGGGGATTGAAAAACTGTTTTTT.

In its sample, this clone was seen a few times. The chain couples TRBV11-3 to TRBJ2-2; no reliable D call. The germline V gene encodes CDR1 SGHNT and CDR2 YENEEA. This CDR3 has 15 residues. V lost 5 bases and J lost 4, with 14 bases in between. The CDR3 DNA sequence: TGTGCCAGCAGCAGGTTCCAGCTGATCACCGGGGAGCTGTTTTTT. Its protein is CASSRFQLITGELFF. The full variable domain, rest sourced from reference TRBV11-3 and TRBJ2-2, is EAGVVQSPRYKIIEKKQPVAFWCNPISGHNTLYWYLQNLGQGPELLIRYENEEAVDDSQLPKDRFSAERLKGVDSTLKIQPAELGDSAVYLCASSRFQLITGELFFGEGSRLTVL.

The rearrangement uses TRBV11-3 and TRBJ1-1; TRBD1 matches 7 bases. This CDR3 region has 15 residues. J gave up 0 bases and V 5 bases, and 6 bases lay outside the gene matches. From germline, CDR1 is SGHNT and CDR2 YENEEA. The CDR3 coding sequence is TGTGCCAGCAGCCGGGACAGCTCTGTGAACACTGAAGCTTTCTTT. Its translation is CASSRDSSVNTEAFF.

The chain employs TRBV19 and TRBJ1-1; tentatively, D is TRBD1 (6 bases). The V gene lost 11 bases and the J gene lost 4 bases, with 23 bases spanning the gap. Germline lookup yields CDR1 LNHDA and CDR2 SQIVND (reference sequence). The CDR3 totals 15 residues. CDR3 loop: CASTERGQTPTEAFF. CDR3 sequence (DNA): TGTGCCTCTACGGAAAGGGGACAAACCCCCACTGAAGCTTTCTTT.

This chain uses TRBV12-5 with TRBJ2-3, with 9 nucleotides matching TRBD1. The CDR3 contains 14 residues. The V gene's germline CDR1 is LGHNT and CDR2 FRNRAP. The CDR3 here is CASSPRQGADTQYF. For the CDR3, the DNA is TGTGCCAGCTCCCCGAGACAGGGGGCAGATACGCAGTATTTT.

The chain carries TRBV11-3 and TRBJ2-1; TRBD2 matches at 11 bases. Germline CDR1 and CDR2: SGHNT and YENEEA. The CDR3 is made up of 20 amino acids. The V segment lost 4 bases and the J segment 0 bases; nucleotides outside the gene matches: 14. This chain's CDR3 is CASSSEVPSGGTSSYNEQFF. Here the CDR3 DNA reads TGTGCCAGCAGCTCCGAAGTCCCTAGCGGGGGGACGAGCTCCTACAATGAGCAGTTCTTC.

In nucleotides, the CDR3 is TGTGCCAGTAGTATGGGACTAGCGGGGGTGAATGAGCAGTTCTTC. Its protein is CASSMGLAGVNEQFF. This rearrangement joins TRBV19 to TRBJ2-1, with 14 bases that match TRBD2. J lost 7 bases, V lost 3 bases, and 2 bases had no gene match. The CDR3 sequence is 15 residues long. Germline V CDR1 and CDR2: LNHDA, SQIVND (reference sequence).

This clone was seen once. This chain connects TRBV29-1 to TRBJ1-2; no reliable D call. V was clipped by 6 bases and J by 6 bases, with 17 bases between them. CDR3 length equals 13 residues. Looked up from germline, CDR1 is SQVTM and CDR2 is ANQGSEA. The CDR3 sequence: CSVSSGGLNGYTF. The CDR3 bases are TGCAGCGTATCGTCGGGAGGTCTTAATGGCTACACCTTC.

This clone is labeled medium-sized. The CDR3 bases are TGTGCCAGCAGCGTAGGTGTTAGTCAGCCCCAGCATTTT. This codes for CASSVGVSQPQHF. The genes are TRBV9 and TRBJ1-5, with D unresolved. This CDR3 is 13 amino acids long. Looked up from germline, CDR1 is SGDLS and CDR2 is YYNGEE. The germline V and J ends were trimmed by 0 bases and 6 bases, with 7 bases remaining between them.

The chain combines TRBV11-3 with TRBJ2-7; the D call may be TRBD1 or TRBD2 (5 bases each). CDR1 and CDR2 from the germline V gene are SGHNT and YENEEA. The CDR3 contains 16 residues. Trimming stripped 6 bases from V and 5 bases from J, with 23 bases between. This CDR3 reads CASRTLPGPQPNEQYF. The CDR3, as DNA: TGTGCCAGCAGGACCCTGCCGGGACCCCAACCAAACGAGCAGTACTTC.

This clone was detected a few times. The CDR3 coding sequence is TGTGCCAGCAGTGAAGCGAGGGGGCTCGGAGAAAAACTGTTTTTT. It codes for CASSEARGLGEKLFF. The chain links TRBV6-1 to TRBJ1-4; 7 positions agree with TRBD1. The CDR3 runs 15 residues. V shed 0 bases and J 8 bases; nucleotides not matched to a gene: 6. Looked up from germline, CDR1 is MNHNS and CDR2 is SASEGT.

V usage is TRBV30 and J usage is TRBJ1-5; D uncertain. The V and J ends lost 1 base and 8 bases respectively, with 9 bases between them. The CDR3 runs 12 residues. The germline V gene has CDR1 GTSNPN and CDR2 SVGIG (reference sequence). The CDR3 sequence: CAWSAVKEPQHF. For the CDR3, the DNA is TGTGCCTGGAGTGCGGTGAAGGAGCCCCAGCATTTT.

The table lists this clone with a few counts. The chain recombines TRBV6-8 with TRBJ2-3; D remains ambiguous. Germline CDR1 reads MNHGY; CDR2 reads SAAAGT. V shed 5 bases and J shed 1 base, with 7 bases lying between them. CDR3 length: 13 amino acids. CDR3 in DNA: TGTGCCAGCAGTGGACGGGGCACAGATACGCAGTATTTT. Translated, it gives CASSGRGTDTQYF.

This sequence joins TRBV6-8 and TRBJ1-1; perhaps TRBD1 as D (5 bases). Germline V gene lookup returns CDR1 MNHGY and CDR2 SAAAGT. Trimming left V 6 bases short and J 5 bases short, with 13 bases between. The CDR3 totals 13 residues. The CDR3 sequence is CASRGLRGTEAFF. CDR3 DNA: TGTGCCAGCAGGGGGCTCAGAGGGACTGAAGCTTTCTTT.

The chain couples TRBV18 to TRBJ2-5; TRBD1 agrees at 11 bases. Germline values: CDR1 KGHSH, CDR2 LQKENI. V dropped 3 bases and J dropped 5; count of bases not matched to a gene: 8. CDR3 length: 16 residues. This CDR3 is CASSPWDRGDRETQYF. Here the CDR3 DNA reads TGTGCCAGCTCACCGTGGGACAGGGGGGATAGGGAGACCCAGTACTTC.

The chain carries TRBV5-1 and TRBJ2-3, with TRBD2 matching 8 bases. Germline CDR1 is SGHRS and CDR2 is YFSETQ. The CDR3 runs 17 residues. Trimming removed 0 bases from V and 2 bases from J; junction bases left unmatched: 8. The CDR3 region has the DNA TGCGCCAGCAGCTTGGTGAGCGGGGGATTATACACAGATACGCAGTATTTT. Translating it yields CASSLVSGGLYTDTQYF.

V gene TRBV6-8 combines with J gene TRBJ2-1, with D possibly matching TRBD1 (5 bases). The CDR3 sequence is 16 residues long. Germline V gene lookup returns CDR1 MNHGY and CDR2 SAAAGT. V lost 7 bases and J lost 6, with 22 bases in between. The CDR3 DNA sequence: TGTGCCAGCATCCTGACGGTAGGGGCGCCGGGCAATGAGCAGTTCTTC. This translates into CASILTVGAPGNEQFF.

The rearrangement links TRBV11-3 to TRBJ2-3, with D maybe TRBD2 (6 bases). Deletions cut 0 bases from V and 0 bases from J, with 13 bases between. Germline CDR1 and CDR2: SGHNT and YENEEA. The length of the CDR3 is 17 residues. The CDR3: CASSLESIAGSTDTQYF. As DNA, the CDR3 is TGTGCCAGCAGCTTAGAGTCCATTGCGGGGAGCACAGATACGCAGTATTTT.

The sample holds a few counts of this clone. The chain employs TRBV7-6 and TRBJ1-5; D perhaps matches TRBD1 (6 bases). This CDR3 spans 14 amino acids. Looked up from germline, CDR1 is SGHVS and CDR2 is FNYEAQ. Trimming cost V 1 base and J 4 bases, with 8 bases left between them. In DNA form, the CDR3 reads TGTGCCAGCAGCTTAGGCACAGGGAATCAGCCCCAGCATTTT. Amino acids: CASSLGTGNQPQHF.

The chain uses TRBV16 and TRBJ1-6; D call uncertain. The germline CDR1 and CDR2 sequences are KGHSY and FQNENV. This CDR3 comprises 12 residues. The V end lost 2 bases, the J end lost 6 bases, and 2 bases lay between the germline ends. CDR3 sequence (DNA): TGTGCCAGCAGCCAAGCTAATTCACCCCTCCACTTT. This encodes CASSQANSPLHF.

The V call is TRBV5-1, the J call TRBJ2-7; D is ambiguous. CDR1 is SGHRS and CDR2 is YFSETQ in the germline V gene. V was shortened by 0 bases and J by 5 bases, with 12 bases between the two germline ends. This CDR3 region has 14 residues. In DNA, the CDR3 is TGCGCCAGCAGCTTGGAGGGCGCTGGGGACGAGCAGTACTTC. Translated, it gives CASSLEGAGDEQYF.

This clone showed up just a few times. The V call is TRBV11-3, the J call TRBJ2-3, with 10 bases aligning to TRBD2. The junction had 7 bases not matched to a gene; V was cut back by 3 bases and J by 4 bases. This CDR3 region has 16 residues. Germline CDR1 SGHNT, CDR2 YENEEA. The CDR3 here is CASSFVAGGRSDTQYF. CDR3 sequence (DNA): TGTGCCAGCAGCTTCGTAGCGGGGGGTCGCTCAGATACGCAGTATTTT.

The chain is built from TRBV16 and TRBJ1-2; D is uncertain. The CDR3 is made up of 14 amino acids. In germline, CDR1 is KGHSY, CDR2 FQNENV. Trimming pared 2 bases from V and 6 bases from J, leaving 13 bases between. The CDR3, as DNA: TGTGCCAGCAGCCAAGGCGCAGAGAGTAATGGCTACACCTTC. Amino acids: CASSQGAESNGYTF. Supplemented by reference TRBV16 and TRBJ1-2, the full variable domain reads GEEVAQTPKHLVRGEGQKAKLYCAPIKGHSYVFWYQQVLKNEFKFLISFQNENVFDETGMPKERFSAKCLPNSPCSLEIQATKLEDSAVYFCASSQGAESNGYTFGSGTRLTVV.

This chain uses TRBV5-1 with TRBJ2-5, with 8 bases matching TRBD1. Losses at the gene ends were 4 bases for V and 2 bases for J; bases not matched to a gene: 7. Germline V gene data show CDR1 as SGHRS and CDR2 as YFSETQ. The CDR3 has 15 residues. CDR3 loop: CASSRNRGTQETQYF. Here the CDR3 DNA reads TGCGCCAGCAGCCGTAACAGGGGGACACAAGAGACCCAGTACTTC.